This is a list of T cell receptor beta chains from one sample in a study of type 1 regulatory T cells. The antigens these receptors bind are not known. TCRdb redid the calling of the reads with MiXCR, one entry per CDR3 protein. The data hold approximately 21,000 distinct CDR3 sequences, with approximately 51% observed a single time. Input material: cultured T cells, either the whole culture or a sorted T cell fraction (not recorded which). The receptors stem from a human donor in good health. Each CDR3 is given with its conserved first and last residue. A D gene is named only where the DNA matches it firmly. Size is omitted from some rows. Given values are once, few, many or a class for expanded clones.

J gene,CDR3 length,clone size,D gene,V gene,CDR3 protein,CDR3 DNA
TRBJ2-3,14,.,TRBD2,TRBV6-6,CASRAGGNTDTQYF,TGTGCCAGCAGGGCCGGGGGGAACACAGATACGCAGTATTTT
TRBJ2-3,16,.,TRBD2,TRBV18,CASSPLAGGLGDTQYF,TGTGCCAGCTCACCTCTAGCGGGGGGGCTAGGAGATACGCAGTATTTT
TRBJ2-1,14,.,TRBD2,TRBV20-1,CSARSGGAVNEQFF,TGCAGTGCCCGGAGCGGGGGGGCCGTCAATGAGCAGTTCTTC
TRBJ2-2,16,.,TRBD1,TRBV2,CASSRQGPRGTGELFF,TGTGCCAGCAGTCGACAGGGTCCTCGGGGCACCGGGGAGCTGTTTTTT
TRBJ2-7,14,.,TRBD1,TRBV12-3/TRBV12-4,CASSDRDRGREQYF,TGTGCCAGCAGTGACCGGGACAGGGGGCGCGAGCAGTACTTC
TRBJ1-1,16,.,TRBD1,TRBV27,CASSSGTGWMNTEAFF,TGTGCCAGCAGTTCGGGGACAGGGTGGATGAACACTGAAGCTTTCTTT
TRBJ1-2,17,many,TRBD1,TRBV7-2,CASSLAPTDRGRTGYTF,TGTGCCAGCAGCTTAGCCCCGACTGACAGGGGGCGTACAGGCTACACCTTC
TRBJ1-4,15,.,.,TRBV15,CATSRDPGLGEKLFF,TGTGCCACCAGCAGAGATCCCGGCCTGGGTGAAAAACTGTTTTTT
TRBJ2-5,18,medium-sized,TRBD2,TRBV10-3,CAISETSGAAEGRETQYF,TGTGCCATCAGTGAGACTAGCGGGGCTGCTGAAGGACGGGAGACCCAGTACTTC
TRBJ2-1,15,few,.,TRBV12-3/TRBV12-4,CASSPTGQNYNEQFF,TGTGCCAGCAGTCCCACGGGACAAAACTACAATGAGCAGTTCTTC
TRBJ1-4,14,.,TRBD1,TRBV18,CASSRQGAAEKLFF,TGTGCCAGCTCACGGCAGGGGGCGGCTGAAAAACTGTTTTTT
TRBJ1-2,13,many,TRBD1,TRBV10-3,CAISQGQGGGYTF,TGTGCCATCAGCCAGGGACAGGGTGGTGGCTACACCTTC
TRBJ2-3,14,.,TRBD1,TRBV14,CASSPGTGTDTQYF,TGTGCCAGCAGCCCCGGGACAGGCACAGATACGCAGTATTTT
TRBJ1-6,15,.,.,TRBV7-9,CTSSPHGGDNSPLHF,TGTACCAGCAGCCCTCACGGGGGCGATAATTCACCCCTCCACTTT
TRBJ1-6,14,many,.,TRBV9,CASSAGGPQVSLHF,TGTGCCAGCAGCGCGGGGGGACCTCAGGTTTCCCTCCACTTT
TRBJ1-3,15,.,.,TRBV10-3,CAIRSHESSGNTIYF,TGTGCCATCAGGAGTCACGAAAGCTCTGGAAACACCATATATTTT
TRBJ2-7,15,few,.,TRBV10-3,CAISETSQLRYEQYF,TGTGCCATCAGTGAAACGTCCCAGTTAAGGTACGAGCAGTACTTC
TRBJ2-7,15,.,.,TRBV5-6,CASSLRGLGSYEQYF,TGTGCCAGCAGCTTGAGAGGTCTGGGGAGCTACGAGCAGTACTTC
TRBJ2-7,15,.,TRBD1,TRBV28,CASSSWTGLNYEQYF,TGTGCCAGCAGTTCATGGACAGGATTAAACTACGAGCAGTACTTC
TRBJ2-7,15,many,TRBD2,TRBV6-5,CASTFLAGGPGEQYF,TGTGCCAGCACCTTCCTAGCGGGGGGGCCGGGGGAGCAGTACTTC
TRBJ2-2,17,few,TRBD2,TRBV5-1,CASSLDLAGVVTGELFF,TGCGCCAGCAGCTTGGACCTAGCGGGGGTGGTCACCGGGGAGCTGTTTTTT
TRBJ2-7,16,.,.,TRBV27,CASSYPRQLSSYEQYF,TGTGCCAGCAGTTACCCACGGCAGTTGAGCTCCTACGAGCAGTACTTC
TRBJ1-2,16,.,TRBD1,TRBV10-3,CAISDRGTGTHYGYTF,TGTGCCATCAGTGATCGTGGGACAGGGACCCACTATGGCTACACCTTC
TRBJ2-1,13,.,.,TRBV12-3/TRBV12-4,CASSFGPYNEQFF,TGTGCCAGCAGTTTTGGTCCGTACAATGAGCAGTTCTTC
TRBJ2-3,14,few,TRBD2,TRBV2,CASSDRLAGAIGYF,TGTGCCAGCAGTGATCGACTAGCGGGTGCCATTGGGTATTTT
TRBJ1-1,15,few,.,TRBV12-3/TRBV12-4,CASSFQGFMNTEAFF,TGTGCCAGCAGTTTTCAGGGCTTCATGAACACTGAAGCTTTCTTT
TRBJ2-3,13,.,TRBD2,TRBV7-9,CASSYTSVDTQYF,TGTGCCAGCAGCTATACTAGCGTAGATACGCAGTATTTT
TRBJ2-3,16,.,.,TRBV5-1,CASSLGHFIPTDTQYF,TGCGCCAGCAGCTTGGGACACTTCATACCCACAGATACGCAGTATTTT
TRBJ2-1,16,once,TRBD1,TRBV19,CASSIAGTGAHNEQFF,TGTGCCAGTAGTATCGCCGGGACAGGGGCCCACAATGAGCAGTTCTTC
TRBJ2-1,15,.,.,TRBV18,CASSPPSPNYNEQFF,TGTGCCAGCTCACCACCCTCCCCCAACTACAATGAGCAGTTCTTC
TRBJ2-3,15,.,TRBD2,TRBV28,CASSTRGGGTDTQYF,TGTGCCAGCAGTACCCGGGGGGGGGGCACAGATACGCAGTATTTT
TRBJ2-1,17,.,TRBD1,TRBV6-2/TRBV6-3,CASSYSRDRGLYNEQFF,TGTGCCAGCAGTTACTCGAGGGACAGGGGCCTCTACAATGAGCAGTTCTTC
TRBJ1-2,14,few,.,TRBV30,CAWSFGGLNYGYTF,TGTGCCTGGAGTTTTGGGGGACTAAACTATGGCTACACCTTC
TRBJ1-2,13,.,TRBD1,TRBV10-2,CASRDRGIYGYTF,TGCGCCAGCCGGGACAGGGGCATCTATGGCTACACCTTC
TRBJ1-2,13,few,.,TRBV7-3,CASSLRGGHGYTF,TGTGCCAGCAGCTTAAGAGGCGGACATGGCTACACCTTC
TRBJ2-5,13,few,.,TRBV18,CASSPPPAETQYF,TGTGCCAGCTCACCACCCCCCGCCGAGACCCAGTACTTC
TRBJ1-1,15,.,.,TRBV28,CASSFRGAGNTEAFF,TGTGCCAGCAGTTTCAGGGGCGCGGGGAACACTGAAGCTTTCTTT
TRBJ2-2,15,.,TRBD1,TRBV7-2,CASIPGQGATGELFF,TGTGCCAGCATCCCGGGACAGGGTGCCACCGGGGAGCTGTTTTTT
TRBJ2-7,15,.,.,TRBV19,CASSIYIGQTYEQYF,TGTGCCAGTAGTATATATATCGGACAGACCTACGAGCAGTACTTC
TRBJ1-1,15,.,TRBD1,TRBV2,CASSPTWTGKSEAFF,TGTGCCAGCAGCCCCACGTGGACAGGGAAAAGTGAAGCTTTCTTT
TRBJ1-4,14,.,TRBD1,TRBV4-1,CASSQQGAYEKLFF,TGCGCCAGCAGCCAACAGGGGGCCTACGAAAAACTGTTTTTT
TRBJ2-5,19,medium-sized,TRBD2,TRBV7-6,CASSYLGDLAGNRKETQYF,TGTGCCAGCAGCTACCTTGGGGATCTAGCGGGGAACCGAAAAGAGACCCAGTACTTC